The clone carrying this T cell receptor (beta chain) showed up just once. No antigen is known for it. This sample stems from a study of post-analysis software for immune sequencing data. Study-wide findings and caveats: Versus controls, multiple sclerosis patients showed significantly lower diversity (normalized Chao1). Comparison of patients with controls showed roughly five TRBV segments more frequent in patients, TRBV5-6, TRBV5-1 and TRBV20-1 among them. When the samples were clustered directly with F measure, those that had been prepared in the same batch showed strong co-clustering.

Unique molecular identifiers featured in each of the TCR beta cDNA libraries. Input of about 0.9 to 10 million T cells yielded roughly 0.5 million cDNA molecules. Via MiXCR, TCRdb re-called the PCR reads, giving one row per CDR3 protein. The repertoire holds about 500,000 distinct CDR3 sequences, with under 55% as singletons. The CDR3 loop spans 17 amino acids. Trimming pared 5 bases from V and 4 bases from J, leaving 21 bases between. Germline V lookup: CDR1 MNHEY, CDR2 SMNVEV (reference sequence). The chain is built from TRBV27 and TRBJ2-1; maybe TRBD2 (6 bases). The sequencing input was blood. This receptor was taken from a girl aged 10-17 years with multiple sclerosis. The CDR3 loop reads CASSPKPGLLTYNEQFF. In nucleotides, the CDR3 is TGTGCCAGCAGTCCAAAACCGGGACTCCTTACATACAATGAGCAGTTCTTC.